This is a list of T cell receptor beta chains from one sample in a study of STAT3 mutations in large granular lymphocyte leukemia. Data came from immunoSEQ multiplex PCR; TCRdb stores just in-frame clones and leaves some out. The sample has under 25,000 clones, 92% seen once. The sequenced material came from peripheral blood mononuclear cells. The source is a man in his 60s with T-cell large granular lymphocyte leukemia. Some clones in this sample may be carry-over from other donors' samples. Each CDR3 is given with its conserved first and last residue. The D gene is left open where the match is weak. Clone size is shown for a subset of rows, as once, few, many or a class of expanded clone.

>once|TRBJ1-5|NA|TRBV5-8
CASSFGQKDQPQHF
TGTGCCAGCAGCTTCGGTCAAAAAGATCAGCCCCAGCATTTT
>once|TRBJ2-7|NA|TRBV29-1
CSVEVGNEQYF
TGCAGCGTTGAAGTCGGAAACGAGCAGTACTTC
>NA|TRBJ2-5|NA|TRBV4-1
CASSQGESEETQYF
TGCGCCAGCAGCCAAGGGGAGAGTGAAGAGACCCAGTACTTC
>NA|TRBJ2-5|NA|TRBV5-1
CASSFREPRGETQYF
TGCGCCAGCAGCTTCCGGGAGCCCCGAGGGGAGACCCAGTACTTC
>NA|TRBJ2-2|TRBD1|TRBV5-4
CASTGQGTNTGELFF
TGTGCCAGTACCGGACAGGGGACGAACACCGGGGAGCTGTTTTTT
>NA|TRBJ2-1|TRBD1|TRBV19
CASSQGTGVHNEQFF
TGTGCCAGTAGTCAAGGGACAGGGGTACACAATGAGCAGTTCTTC
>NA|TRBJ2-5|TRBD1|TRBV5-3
CARSRDRAETQYF
TGTGCCAGAAGTCGGGACAGAGCCGAGACCCAGTACTTC
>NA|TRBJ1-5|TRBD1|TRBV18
CASSKGDRYSNQPQHF
TGTGCCAGCTCAAAAGGGGACAGATATAGCAATCAGCCCCAGCATTTT
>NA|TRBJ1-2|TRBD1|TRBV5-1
CASSLGQGGVRGYTF
TGCGCCAGCAGCTTGGGACAGGGAGGAGTGCGTGGCTACACCTTC
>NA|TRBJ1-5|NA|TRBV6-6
CAWSMGAPQHF
TGTGCCTGGTCGATGGGGGCCCCCCAGCATTTT
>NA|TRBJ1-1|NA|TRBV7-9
CASSSQENTEAFF
TGTGCCAGCAGCTCACAGGAGAACACTGAAGCTTTCTTT
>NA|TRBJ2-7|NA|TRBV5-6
CASSLDGFSEQYF
TGTGCCAGCAGCTTGGACGGCTTCTCCGAGCAGTACTTC
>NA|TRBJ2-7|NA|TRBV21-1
CASSKEEMPRPLPEQYF
TGTGCCAGCAGCAAAGAGGAGATGCCCCGGCCCCTCCCCGAGCAGTACTTC
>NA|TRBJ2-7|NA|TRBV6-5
CASSYSWDGPYEQYF
TGTGCCAGCAGTTACTCCTGGGACGGACCCTACGAGCAGTACTTC
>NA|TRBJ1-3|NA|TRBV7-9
CASSGTSSGNTIYF
TGTGCCAGCAGCGGGACAAGCTCTGGAAACACCATATATTTT
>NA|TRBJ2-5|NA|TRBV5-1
CASSLDPGVQETQYF
TGCGCCAGCAGCTTGGATCCAGGGGTTCAAGAGACCCAGTACTTC
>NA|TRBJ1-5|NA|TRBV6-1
CASSPAGQHNQPQHF
TGTGCCAGCAGTCCAGCGGGCCAACACAATCAGCCCCAGCATTTT
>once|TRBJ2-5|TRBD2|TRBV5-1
CASNPGLDQETQYF
TGCGCCAGCAACCCGGGACTAGACCAAGAGACCCAGTACTTC
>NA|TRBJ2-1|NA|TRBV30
CAWYGTHPRDEQFF
TGTGCCTGGTATGGGACCCACCCCCGCGATGAGCAGTTCTTC
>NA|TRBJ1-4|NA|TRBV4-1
CASSQDYWASTNEKLFF
TGCGCCAGCAGCCAAGATTACTGGGCCTCAACTAATGAAAAACTGTTTTTT
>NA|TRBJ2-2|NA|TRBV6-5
CASGGTSNTGELFF
TGTGCCAGTGGCGGGACATCGAACACCGGGGAGCTGTTTTTT
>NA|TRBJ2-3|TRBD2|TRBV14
CASSQEPAGGTADTQYF
TGTGCCAGCAGCCAAGAACCAGCGGGAGGAACGGCAGATACGCAGTATTTT